The rows below give T cell receptor beta chains drawn from one sample of a study of identical twins. TCRdb re-called the 5' RACE reads with MiXCR, one entry per CDR3 protein. Of some 240,000 distinct CDR3 sequences listed, 8% to 11% are singletons. The sequenced material came from memory T cells sorted from blood. These receptor sequences come from a man between 50 and 59 years old in good health. Both conserved end residues are part of each CDR3. D genes are given only for firm matches. Some rows have no size entry. The others give once, few or many, or a class for an expanded clone.

>TRBJ2-1|17|TRBV28|many|TRBD2
TGTGCCAGCACCGGGACTAGCGGGAGAGTCTCCTACAATGAGCAGTTCTTC
CASTGTSGRVSYNEQFF
>TRBJ1-3|16|TRBV7-2|many|TRBD1
TGTGCCAGCAGCAGAGCCGGGACAGGGGTCGGAAACACCATATATTTT
CASSRAGTGVGNTIYF
>TRBJ1-1|15|TRBV7-2|few|NA
TGTGCCAGCAGCCCGCAGCCAGGCGGGGGCACTGAAGCTTTCTTT
CASSPQPGGGTEAFF
>TRBJ2-7|14|TRBV28|many|NA
TGTGCCAGCAGTCCGCCGGGACTTTCCTACGAGCAGTACTTC
CASSPPGLSYEQYF
>TRBJ2-1|16|TRBV20-1|many|TRBD2
TGCAGTGCTAGAGGGAAGGGCGGGAGCGATTCCTATGAGCAGTTCTTC
CSARGKGGSDSYEQFF
>TRBJ2-7|13|TRBV7-9|many|NA
TGTGCCAGCAGCTTAGCAGGGGTCTACGAGCAGTACTTC
CASSLAGVYEQYF
>TRBJ2-1|14|TRBV20-1|NA|NA
TGCAGTGCTAGAGATTCGGCAGTCTACAATGAGCAGTTCTTC
CSARDSAVYNEQFF
>TRBJ2-1|13|TRBV11-2|NA|NA
TGTGCCAGCAGCTTAGGTGTTCAATCAGAGCAGTTCTTC
CASSLGVQSEQFF
>TRBJ1-1|14|TRBV6-2/TRBV6-3|few|NA
TGTGCCCCAGGGGCGGGACGGAAGAACACTGAAGCTTTCTTT
CAPGAGRKNTEAFF
>TRBJ1-1|14|TRBV4-1|NA|NA
TGCGCCAGCCAGGGTAGGGGGGAGAACACTGAAGCTTTCTTT
CASQGRGENTEAFF
>TRBJ2-2|17|TRBV15|many|NA
TGTGCCACCAGCAGAGAATTCCGGGCAGCGAACACCGGGGAGCTGTTTTTT
CATSREFRAANTGELFF
>TRBJ2-3|14|TRBV20-1|many|NA
TGCAGTGCTAGAGATCTAGCTCGCACAGATACGCAGTATTTT
CSARDLARTDTQYF
>TRBJ1-1|12|TRBV28|many|NA
TGTGCCAGCAGTTTCCCGGACAGCGAAGCTTTCTTT
CASSFPDSEAFF
>TRBJ2-5|12|TRBV7-2|many|NA
TGTGCCAGCAGCCCCTCGGTAGGGCCCCAGTACTTC
CASSPSVGPQYF
>TRBJ2-3|16|TRBV7-8|NA|NA
TGTGCCAGCAGCCAGACCGGGACCGGGGTTTGGGATACGCAGTATTTT
CASSQTGTGVWDTQYF
>TRBJ2-7|16|TRBV7-2|many|TRBD2
TGTGCCAGCAGCTTAACCCGTACTAGCGGGGCTAGAGAGCAGTACTTC
CASSLTRTSGAREQYF
>TRBJ2-2|15|TRBV28|NA|TRBD1
TGTGCCAGCTACGGGGACAGGGAATGGACCGGGGAGCTGTTTTTT
CASYGDREWTGELFF
>TRBJ2-5|12|TRBV10-3|many|NA
TGTGCCATCAGTGGAAGTGGCGAGACCCAGTACTTC
CAISGSGETQYF
>TRBJ2-1|14|TRBV2|many|NA
TGTGCCAGCAGGTGGGGGGACTCCTACAATGAGCAGTTCTTC
CASRWGDSYNEQFF
>TRBJ2-5|15|TRBV20-1|NA|NA
TGCAGTGCTAGAGATGACGGCAGAGAACAAGAGACCCAGTACTTC
CSARDDGREQETQYF
>TRBJ2-1|16|TRBV20-1|few|NA
TGCAGTGCTAGGGGTCCCGGGCAGGGCACCTACAATGAGCAGTTCTTC
CSARGPGQGTYNEQFF
>TRBJ2-2|14|TRBV7-2|few|NA
TGTGCCAGCAGCTTAGCGGTGCCTGGCGGGGAGCTGTTTTTT
CASSLAVPGGELFF
>TRBJ2-7|15|TRBV20-1|few|TRBD1
TGCAGTGCTAGGTTGGGACAGGGGTTTTCGGCCGAGCAGTACTTC
CSARLGQGFSAEQYF
>TRBJ2-6|18|TRBV6-2/TRBV6-3|NA|NA
TGTGCCAGCAGCCCGGAGCCGGGACGCAGGGCCGGGGCCAACGTCCTGACTTTC
CASSPEPGRRAGANVLTF
>TRBJ1-1|13|TRBV7-9|few|NA
TGTGCCAGCGTATTACAGGGTAACACTGAAGCTTTCTTT
CASVLQGNTEAFF
>TRBJ2-7|16|TRBV2|NA|TRBD1
TGTGCCAGCATAGTGGCGGGACAGGGATTTTCCTACGAGCAGTACTTC
CASIVAGQGFSYEQYF
>TRBJ2-7|16|TRBV12-3/TRBV12-4|NA|TRBD1
TGTGCCAGCAGCAGTCAAGGACAGGGGAGAGACTACGAGCAGTACTTC
CASSSQGQGRDYEQYF
>TRBJ2-5|14|TRBV10-3|many|NA
TGTGCCATCAGGGGAGATGGACGAACGGAGACCCAGTACTTC
CAIRGDGRTETQYF
>TRBJ2-2|13|TRBV9|many|TRBD1
TGTGCCAGCAGCCAGGGGGAAACCGGGGAGCTGTTTTTT
CASSQGETGELFF
>TRBJ2-5|13|TRBV10-3|many|TRBD1
TGTGCCATCAGAATGACAGGGGAAGAGACCCAGTACTTC
CAIRMTGEETQYF
>TRBJ1-4|17|TRBV5-6|NA|TRBD1
TGTGCCAGCAGCTGGGCCGGGACAGGCTCAACTAATGAAAAACTGTTTTTT
CASSWAGTGSTNEKLFF
>TRBJ2-5|15|TRBV20-1|many|TRBD2
TGCAGTGCTAGAGATAGCGGGGGGTCCCAAGAGACCCAGTACTTC
CSARDSGGSQETQYF